This record concerns one T cell receptor beta chain sequence. This clone appeared once. Its antigen remains unidentified. Base-call qualities are not available, and no considerably larger clone is one nucleotide away. CDR1 LNHDA and CDR2 SQIVND are derived from the germline V gene (reference sequence). The CDR3 sequence holds 14 residues, the cysteine and phenylalanine included. Just the 42-base CDR3 DNA is kept, in frame starting at base 1. V gives up 3 bases and J gives up 0 bases, and the segment between their germline ends measures 6 bases. Whole blood was collected in K2EDTA tubes by collaborating institutions according to the institutions' own protocols. For TCRbeta analysis, collaborator samples were shipped as frozen whole blood, as isolated PBMCs, or as DNA extracted from either sample type. This record belongs to a study of blood T cell repertoires in COVID-19 (dated by TCRdb to about 2020). Regarding the study in general: Samples from collaborators originated in the United States, Italy and Spain and spanned both the acute and convalescent phases of COVID-19. The prospective study material was composed of cDNA or gDNA derived from T cells, B-cell-depleted T cells, or PBMCs. Subjects who had been exposed to COVID-19, were actively infected with it, or had recovered from it provided the deeply sampled blood TCRbeta repertoires that made up the dataset. The sample metadata nearly always contained a de-identified subject ID, COVID-19 status, age in years and sex. The repertoires were made available in a free public database intended to serve as a resource for research on the immune response to SARS-CoV-2. Where available, HLA class I and class II types were taken from metadata supplied by the sample provider and were not determined by assay-based typing. Samples were obtained from the ongoing ImmuneRACE study (first 160 participants) and from 1,254 subjects provided by 6 global collaborators.

The immunoSEQ Assay, a bias-controlled multiplex PCR, was used to amplify TCRbeta CDR3 regions from genomic DNA. From the authors' description of their analysis: The number of nucleated cells in each sample was estimated by amplification of reference gene primers within the assay. To quantify the absolute abundance of each unique TCRbeta CDR3 rearrangement, sequence reads were collapsed and filtered. For each sample, productive Simpson clonality was calculated as the square root of Simpson's diversity index over productive rearrangements. Entries here come from immuneACCESS through TCRdb and include only in-frame sequences with V and J called. Some clones fail to appear in such tables; in the studies checked, an unresolved V gene covers under half of the shortfall, and the cause of the remainder is unknown. For V, J and clone size, that table is used; D and trimming come from the DNA. A total of approximately 150,000 clones appear in this sample, roughly 89% of them only once. In total, the top ten clones hold nearly 0.95% of the sample.

Study-level results and caveats: How much clinical and demographic metadata was included differed by source and by participant, and the metadata was provided uncurated.

The chain was built from TRBV19 and TRBJ1-3; a confident D gene designation cannot be given. This clonotype originated in a woman aged 45-65 years with acute or convalescent COVID-19. The source material was peripheral blood. The DNA sequence is given as TGTGCCAGTAGTATTTATATCTCTGGAAACACCATATATTTT. The resulting protein is CASSIYISGNTIYF.